Included here is one T cell receptor beta chain sequence, with context. Its binding antigen is unknown. Base qualities were left out, and no much larger clone turns up one base away. Library generation was performed with the immunoSEQ multiplex PCR assay. For the multiplex PCR, a mixture combining 60 forward primers for TCR Vbeta segments and 13 reverse primers for TCR Jbeta segments was used. The CDR3 region of rearranged TCR beta genes was amplified from genomic DNA by a multiplex PCR assay. The Illumina HiSeq System was used to sequence the amplified TCR beta libraries as 87-base-pair reads. In the original analysis: Across the 700 or so repertoires, a later analysis counted tens of millions of unique TCR beta chains, 9.5 million to 12 million of which were shared by at least two donors. A nearest-neighbor algorithm error-corrected the raw reads and collapsed the reads into unique sequences, merging closely related sequences to remove PCR and sequencing errors. To assign V, D and J gene segments, CDR3 sequences were aligned to IMGT reference sequences. Each retained sequence needed at least a six-nucleotide match to both a V gene segment and a J gene segment. A rearrangement counted as productive if the CDR3 had no stop codons and remained in frame with V and J, and every other rearrangement counted as non-productive. CDR3 was defined according to IMGT convention as the region running from the second conserved V-encoded cysteine to the conserved J-encoded phenylalanine. In an earlier analysis of roughly 580 of the donors, sequences lacking an unambiguous match to a single V gene segment were excluded. In an earlier analysis of roughly 600 of the donors, a V segment was called functional when productive rearrangements were above 56.7%, and segregating when the standard deviation between donors exceeded 5%. A statistical classification framework was developed to diagnose cytomegalovirus status using the catalog of TCR beta chain sequences. In a later analysis, V and J genes were assigned by comparing TCR nucleotide sequences against IMGT/GENE-DB human TR gene sequences. A later analysis assigned CDR3 sequences and most-parsimonious VDJ recombination scenarios with the TCRdist pipeline. In a later analysis, each TCR beta chain was defined by its CDR3 amino acid sequence together with its V-gene family, and reads without a unique V-gene family were excluded. As a way to deal with suspected cross-contamination and a sequencing artifact, a later analysis dropped over 550 nucleotide sequences that were highly shared and had low generation probability. In a later analysis, a clonal expansion index was calculated for each public chain from normalized within-repertoire ranks of inferred template counts. In a later analysis, generation probabilities were computed using a VDJ recombination model fitted to out-of-frame rearrangements, and the results were checked against IGoR. In a later analysis, TCR-TCR, TCR-HLA and TCR-CMV co-occurrence was scored with hypergeometric tests, and a repertoire-size bias correction was applied to TCR pairs. False discovery rates were estimated in a later analysis by permuting HLA or CMV assignments 20 times. In a later analysis, co-occurring TCRs were grouped with DBSCAN, and TCRdist sequence similarity was added when clustering was performed within HLA-allele-positive subsets. Repertoires with fewer than 30,000 or more than 120,000 public chains were left out of co-occurrence clustering, as were five repertoires with anomalous nucleotide sharing. As stored in TCRdb, this immuneACCESS dataset retains in-frame rearrangements with V and J assigned. A fraction of the clones does not appear; measured against another copy, unresolved V genes explain less than half of the discrepancy, and the remainder lacks a known reason. V, J and clone size derive from that table, while D and trimming were established from the DNA sequence. For this sample the table gives roughly 200,000 clones, of which roughly 78% were detected only once. The ten largest clones add up to nearly 4.5% of the sample.

The cohort consisted of approximately 670 healthy bone marrow donors. All cohort members were sampled while nominally healthy, although unrecorded immune exposures were likely present. The donor tested CMV seropositive and was one of the 289 seropositive cohort members. A peripheral blood sample was provided by each donor, and peripheral blood mononuclear cells were used for TCR beta sequencing. The Qiagen DNeasy Blood Extraction Kit was used to extract genomic DNA from the blood cell samples. This sample stems from a study of cytomegalovirus exposure and HLA in healthy donors (dated 2017 in TCRdb). Study-level background: According to an earlier analysis of 587 of the donors, 150 million to 200 million T cells yielded 117 million unique TCR beta sequences and about 300 Gb of sequence data. An early release covering 550 to 700 HLA-typed donors comprised about 320 gigabases of sequencing data and tens of millions of unique TCR sequences. Of the roughly 390 genotyped donors, over 80% were placed in the genetic ancestry cluster associated with self-reported Caucasian donors. The study aimed to test whether cataloging public T cell receptors could reveal signatures of past pathogen exposure. The study used immunosequencing to profile the T cell repertoires of 670 or so subjects and linked those repertoires to cytomegalovirus serostatus. Along with the approximately 600-subject first cohort, a separate validation cohort of over a hundred different subjects was used. High-throughput TCR immunosequencing, statistical association of individual TCRs with disease status, and machine learning were combined to predict cytomegalovirus infection status. A later analysis re-analyzed previously published TCR beta repertoires from roughly 600 donors and added high-resolution HLA genotyping to study TCR occurrence patterns. The later analysis used no new phenotypic data to find candidate immune exposures, relying instead on TCR beta sequences and their occurrence across donors. An earlier analysis of around 580 of the donors used high-throughput TCR beta sequencing to judge whether each TCR beta V gene segment behaved as functional or pseudogenic. Donor age, sex, ethnicity and CMV serostatus were compiled alongside the repertoire data. In a later genetic analysis, genome-wide SNP genotypes for about three fifths of the roughly 670 donors were used, and that subset was treated as a discovery cohort. All discovery cohort repertoires had been generated using a single sequencing platform. Class I and class II HLA loci were covered by the typing at four-digit resolution. Typing coverage differed by locus: A, B, C, DRB1 and DQB1 were typed in roughly 620-630 donors, DQA1 in 500 to 550, DPA1 in roughly 590, and DPB1 in roughly 470. About five DR-DQ haplotypes were treated as single units for association and clustering because of strong linkage in the cohort. On average, around 200,000 unique TCR beta nucleotide sequences were sequenced per donor among some 430 genotyped donors of the cohort, with about 17% of those sequences being non-productive.

The research as a whole found: For the cohort, immune exposure information was limited to CMV serostatus. In a later genetic analysis, a missense DCLRE1C variant was associated with V-gene and J-gene trimming of TCR beta chains, and the association was replicated in an independent cohort. A cluster of highly shared sequence variants was judged likely to be a technical artifact of the sequencing pipeline. It was suggested by the authors that the approach could potentially be generalized to other disease states and immunological phenotypes. A later genetic analysis reported fewer N-insertions in productive TCRs among donors in an Asian-associated ancestry cluster than the roughly 670-donor mean. While some public TCRs were present in many individuals, most TCR sequences turned up only very rarely across donors. Cytomegalovirus status was reported to be diagnosed by the classifier with high specificity and sensitivity in both the original and validation cohorts. When HLA alleles, especially DR and DQ, strongly co-occurred, TCR associations were difficult to assign to individual alleles. In vitro tests confirmed that three of the cytomegalovirus-associated TCR beta chains recognize cytomegalovirus antigens. Several of the top co-occurrence clusters appeared to be linked to parvovirus B19, influenza, CMV and Epstein-Barr virus, according to a later analysis. In a later analysis, HLA-associated TCR beta chains were found to be more clonally expanded and to have lower generation probabilities than equally common non-associated chains. In the study, some 160 TCR beta chains were listed as associated with cytomegalovirus. Linkage disequilibrium might explain the correlated functional status among segregating V segments, but an unknown experimental factor could not be excluded. In an earlier analysis of more than 450 of the donors, most TCR beta V segments were observed in productive rearrangements about 90% or about 30% of the time, broadly matching IMGT annotations. According to a later analysis, most CMV-associated TCR beta chains appeared to be HLA-restricted, and the HLA associations seemed to be driven largely by CMV exposure. The cohort was sequenced for TCR beta chains only, and without alpha or paired-chain data the features that could be detected were limited. Because counts were too low, approximately 18 rarely observed V segments, including chromosome 9 orphons, were excluded from the earlier analysis of several hundred of the donors. According to a later analysis, TCR association rates differed among HLA loci, with DRB1 alleles showing the most associated TCRs and HLA-C alleles showing the fewest. At a false discovery rate of 0.05, a later analysis linked under 20,000 TCR beta sequences to specific HLA alleles. A further reported finding was that TCR beta sequences accurately predicted the HLA-A and HLA-B alleles for most subjects in the first cohort. HLA typing was unavailable for some donors at each locus, so association tests used only the typed subset. Sequencing depth was assumed to be roughly uniform across donors in the presence/absence analyses, though that assumption may not hold.

The clonotype originates from a woman in her 30s in good health and CMV-seropositive. Sequencing was performed on PBMCs.

The sequenced DNA: TGTGCCAGCAGCTTAGGGGCAGGGGGCGGGGAGACCCAGTACTTC. Translated, it reads CASSLGAGGGETQYF. Rearrangement joined TRBV11-2 to TRBJ2-5; TRBD1 fits 8 bases in the junction. The CDR3 runs 15 amino acids, cysteine and phenylalanine included. Only CDR3 DNA remains: 45 bases, in frame from the first base. From V the trimming removes 1 base and from J it removes 5 bases, while the gene matches leave 6 bases of the junction unaccounted for. For CDR1 and CDR2, the germline V gene lists SGHAT and FQNNGV.